This TCR beta chain came from a study of a mutant IDH1 vaccine in newly diagnosed glioma. Study-wide context: In weeks 1, 3, 5, 7, 11, 15, 19 and 23, patients were immunized, eight times in all. The first vaccination came 4-6 weeks after radiotherapy alone, or with temozolomide cycles. Earlier care involved radiotherapy, temozolomide, or both, and the majority received both. Study-wide findings and caveats: Vaccine-induced responses were seen in 93.3% of patients, spanning several MHC alleles.

This table comes from immunoSEQ multiplex PCR, and its TCRdb copy is limited to in-frame clones, with some not included. The sample has under 150,000 clones; roughly 90% are singletons. Documented time point: week 11, during vaccination. With topical imiquimod, each dose of the vaccine consisted of 300 ug of mutant IDH1 20-mer peptide. Details on this clone: Antigen specificity is unknown.

The CDR3 is 16 residues long. J was trimmed by 3 bases and V by 0 bases; bases with no gene match: 1. CDR1 is MGHDK, CDR2 SYGVNS, per germline. This receptor was obtained from a woman aged 45 to 65 with glioma. This chain links TRBV25-1 with TRBJ2-1, with TRBD2 matching 11 bases. This material consisted of PBMCs, taken from a glioma patient whose treatment included an IDH1 peptide vaccine. CDR3 in DNA: TGTGCCAGCAGTGAATATACTAGCGGGAGCTACAATGAGCAGTTCTTC. This sequence encodes CASSEYTSGSYNEQFF.